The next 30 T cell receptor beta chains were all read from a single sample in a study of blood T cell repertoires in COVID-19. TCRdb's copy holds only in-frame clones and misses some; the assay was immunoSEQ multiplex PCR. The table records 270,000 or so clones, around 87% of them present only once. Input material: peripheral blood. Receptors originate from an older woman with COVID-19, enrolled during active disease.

CDR3: CASSPSSGQQGLGYTF. For the CDR3, the DNA is TGTGCCAGCTCACCAAGTTCGGGACAACAGGGGTTAGGCTACACCTTC. This chain joins TRBV18 and TRBJ1-2, with 7 bases fitting TRBD1. The germline V gene has CDR1 KGHSH and CDR2 LQKENI. After removal of 2 bases from V and 8 bases from J, the junction contained 14 bases not matched to a gene. The CDR3 sequence is 16 residues long. The variable domain in full, completed from reference TRBV18 and TRBJ1-2, reads NAGVMQNPRHLVRRRGQEARLRCSPMKGHSHVYWYRQLPEEGLKFMVYLQKENIIDESGMPKERFSAEFPKEGPSILRIQQVVRGDSAAYFCASSPSSGQQGLGYTFGSGTRLTVV.

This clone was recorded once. CDR3 protein: CASRQTGAYEQYF. As DNA, the CDR3 is TGTGCCAGCAGGCAAACAGGAGCTTACGAGCAGTACTTC. This chain uses TRBV5-6 with TRBJ2-7; TRBD1 is a possible D gene (5 bases). CDR3 length equals 13 residues. Germline V lookup: CDR1 SGHDT, CDR2 YYEEEE. V was shortened by 5 bases and J by 4 bases, with 13 bases between the two germline ends.

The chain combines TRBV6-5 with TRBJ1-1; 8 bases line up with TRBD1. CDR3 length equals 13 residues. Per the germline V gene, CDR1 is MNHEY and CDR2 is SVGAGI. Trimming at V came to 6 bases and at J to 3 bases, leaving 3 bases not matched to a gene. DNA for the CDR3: TGTGCCAGCAGGAAGACAGGGGACACTGAAGCTTTCTTT. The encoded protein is CASRKTGDTEAFF.

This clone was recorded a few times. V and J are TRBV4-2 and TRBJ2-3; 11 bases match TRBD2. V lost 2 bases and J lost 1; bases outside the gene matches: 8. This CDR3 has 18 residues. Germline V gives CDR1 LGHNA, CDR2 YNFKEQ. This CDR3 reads CASSQFGLTSGGTDTQYF. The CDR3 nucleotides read TGTGCCAGCAGCCAATTCGGACTGACTAGCGGGGGCACAGATACGCAGTATTTT.

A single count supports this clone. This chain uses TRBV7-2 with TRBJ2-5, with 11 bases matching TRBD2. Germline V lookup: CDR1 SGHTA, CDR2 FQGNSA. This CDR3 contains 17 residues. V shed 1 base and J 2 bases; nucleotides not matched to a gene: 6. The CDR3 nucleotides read TGTGCCAGCAGCTTAGACCGACTAGCGGGGTTACAAGAGACCCAGTACTTC. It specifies CASSLDRLAGLQETQYF.

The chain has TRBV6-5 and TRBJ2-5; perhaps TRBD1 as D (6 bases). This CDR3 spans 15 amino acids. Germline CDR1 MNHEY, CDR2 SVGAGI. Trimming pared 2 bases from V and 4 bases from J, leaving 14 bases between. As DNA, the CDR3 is TGTGCCAGCAGTTACGACGGTTCAGGGGCAGAGACCCAGTACTTC. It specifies CASSYDGSGAETQYF.

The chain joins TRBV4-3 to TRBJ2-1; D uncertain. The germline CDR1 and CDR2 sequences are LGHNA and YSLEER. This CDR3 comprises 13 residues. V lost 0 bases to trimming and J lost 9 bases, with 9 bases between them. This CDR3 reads CASSQDLRSEQFF. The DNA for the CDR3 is TGCGCCAGCAGCCAAGATTTAAGGAGTGAGCAGTTCTTC.

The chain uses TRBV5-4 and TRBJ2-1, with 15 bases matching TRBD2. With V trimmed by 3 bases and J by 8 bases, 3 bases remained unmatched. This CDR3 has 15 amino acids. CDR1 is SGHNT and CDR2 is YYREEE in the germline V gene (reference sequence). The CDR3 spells CASSSGLAGGDEQFF. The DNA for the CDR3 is TGTGCCAGCAGCTCCGGACTAGCGGGGGGGGATGAGCAGTTCTTC.

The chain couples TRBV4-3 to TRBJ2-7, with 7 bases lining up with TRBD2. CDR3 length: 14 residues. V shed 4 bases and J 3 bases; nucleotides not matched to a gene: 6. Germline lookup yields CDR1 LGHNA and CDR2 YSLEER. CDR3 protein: CASSPRAGDYEQYF. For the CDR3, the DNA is TGCGCCAGCAGCCCTAGGGCGGGGGACTACGAGCAGTACTTC.

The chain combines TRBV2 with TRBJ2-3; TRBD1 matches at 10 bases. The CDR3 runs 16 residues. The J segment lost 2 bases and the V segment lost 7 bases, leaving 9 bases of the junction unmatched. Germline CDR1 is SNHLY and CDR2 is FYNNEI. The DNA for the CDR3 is TGTGCCAGCACAGACGACAGGGGGCGGGTCACAGATACGCAGTATTTT. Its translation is CASTDDRGRVTDTQYF.

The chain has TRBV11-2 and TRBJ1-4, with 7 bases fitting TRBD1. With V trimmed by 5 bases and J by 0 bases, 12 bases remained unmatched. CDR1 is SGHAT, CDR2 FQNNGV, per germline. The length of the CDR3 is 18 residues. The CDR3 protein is CASSHSTPQGSTNEKLFF. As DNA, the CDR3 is TGTGCCAGCAGCCACTCTACCCCACAGGGGTCAACTAATGAAAAACTGTTTTTT.

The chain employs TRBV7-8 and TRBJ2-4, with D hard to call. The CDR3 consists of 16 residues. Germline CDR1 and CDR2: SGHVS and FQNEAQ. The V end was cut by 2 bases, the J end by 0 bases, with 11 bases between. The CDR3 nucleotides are TGTGCCAGCAGCTTACGCGCTACCCTAGCCAAAAACATTCAGTACTTC. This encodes CASSLRATLAKNIQYF.

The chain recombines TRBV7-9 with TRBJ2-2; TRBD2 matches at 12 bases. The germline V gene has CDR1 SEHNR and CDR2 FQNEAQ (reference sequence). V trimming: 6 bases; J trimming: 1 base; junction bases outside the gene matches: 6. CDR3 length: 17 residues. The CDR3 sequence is CASRTTSGGRNTGELFF. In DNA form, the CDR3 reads TGTGCCAGCAGGACGACTAGCGGGGGACGGAACACCGGGGAGCTGTTTTTT.

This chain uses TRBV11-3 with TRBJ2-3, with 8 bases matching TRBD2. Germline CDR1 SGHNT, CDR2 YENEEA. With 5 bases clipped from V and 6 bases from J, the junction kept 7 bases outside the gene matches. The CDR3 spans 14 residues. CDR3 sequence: CASSLGTSWDTQYF. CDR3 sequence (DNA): TGTGCCAGCAGCCTCGGGACTAGTTGGGATACGCAGTATTTT.

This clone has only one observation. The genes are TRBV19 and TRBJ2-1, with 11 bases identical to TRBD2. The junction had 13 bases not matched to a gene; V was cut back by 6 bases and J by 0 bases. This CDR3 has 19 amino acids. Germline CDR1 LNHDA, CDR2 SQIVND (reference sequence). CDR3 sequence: CASSFGLAGGYSSYNEQFF. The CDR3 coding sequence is TGTGCCAGTAGCTTTGGACTAGCGGGTGGCTACAGCTCCTACAATGAGCAGTTCTTC.

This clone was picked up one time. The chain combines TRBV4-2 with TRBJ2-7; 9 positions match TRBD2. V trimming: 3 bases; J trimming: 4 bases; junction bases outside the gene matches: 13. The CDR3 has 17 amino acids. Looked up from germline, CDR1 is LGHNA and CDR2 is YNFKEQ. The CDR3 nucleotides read TGTGCCAGCAGCCATCAAACTGCGGGGGGGCCGGGGTACGAGCAGTACTTC. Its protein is CASSHQTAGGPGYEQYF.

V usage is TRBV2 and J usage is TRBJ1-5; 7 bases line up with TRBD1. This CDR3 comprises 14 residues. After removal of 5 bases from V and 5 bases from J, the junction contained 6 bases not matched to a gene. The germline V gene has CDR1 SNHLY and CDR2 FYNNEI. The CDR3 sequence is CASSPVTGDQPQHF. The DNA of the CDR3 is TGTGCCAGCAGTCCCGTTACAGGGGATCAGCCCCAGCATTTT.

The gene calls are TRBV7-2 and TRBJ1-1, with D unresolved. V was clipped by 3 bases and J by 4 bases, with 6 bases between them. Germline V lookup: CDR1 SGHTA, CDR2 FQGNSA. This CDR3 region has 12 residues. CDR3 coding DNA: TGTGCCAGCAGCTTGAGTTTCACTGAAGCTTTCTTT. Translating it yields CASSLSFTEAFF.

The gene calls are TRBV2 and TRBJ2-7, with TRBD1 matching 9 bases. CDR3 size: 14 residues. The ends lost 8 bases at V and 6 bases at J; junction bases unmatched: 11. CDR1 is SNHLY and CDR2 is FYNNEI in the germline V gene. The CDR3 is CASRSGQGFGEQYF. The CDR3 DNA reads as TGTGCCAGCCGCTCGGGACAGGGTTTCGGCGAGCAGTACTTC.

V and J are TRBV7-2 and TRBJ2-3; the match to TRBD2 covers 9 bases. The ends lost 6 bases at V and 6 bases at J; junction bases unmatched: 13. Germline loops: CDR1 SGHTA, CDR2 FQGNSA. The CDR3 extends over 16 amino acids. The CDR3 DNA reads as TGTGCCAGCAGGATACCGGGACTAGCACGACCCGATACGCAGTATTTT. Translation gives CASRIPGLARPDTQYF.

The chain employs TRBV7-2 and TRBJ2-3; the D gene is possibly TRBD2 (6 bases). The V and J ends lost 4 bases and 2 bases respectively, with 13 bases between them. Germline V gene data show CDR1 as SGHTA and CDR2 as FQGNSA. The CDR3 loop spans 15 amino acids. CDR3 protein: CASSYRRGHTDTQYF. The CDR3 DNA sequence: TGTGCCAGCAGCTATCGGAGGGGCCACACAGATACGCAGTATTTT.

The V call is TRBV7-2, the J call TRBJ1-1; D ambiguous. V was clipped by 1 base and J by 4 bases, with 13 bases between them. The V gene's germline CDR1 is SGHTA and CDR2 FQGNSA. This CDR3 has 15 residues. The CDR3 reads CASSLGVQIFTEAFF. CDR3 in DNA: TGTGCCAGCAGCTTAGGGGTACAGATCTTCACTGAAGCTTTCTTT.

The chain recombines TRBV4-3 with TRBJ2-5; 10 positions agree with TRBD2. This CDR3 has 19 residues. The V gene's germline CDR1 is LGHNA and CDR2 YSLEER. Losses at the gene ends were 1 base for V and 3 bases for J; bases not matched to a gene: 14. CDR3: CASSQGFNFMLAGEETQYF. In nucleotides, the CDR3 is TGCGCCAGCAGCCAAGGATTCAACTTCATGCTAGCGGGGGAAGAGACCCAGTACTTC.

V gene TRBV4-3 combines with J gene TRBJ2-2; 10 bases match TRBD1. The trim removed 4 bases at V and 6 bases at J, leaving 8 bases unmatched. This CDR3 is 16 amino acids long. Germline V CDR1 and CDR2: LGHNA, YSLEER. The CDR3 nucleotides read TGCGCCAGCAGCCCAGGGGCCGGGACAGGGGCCGGGGAGCTGTTTTTT. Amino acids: CASSPGAGTGAGELFF.

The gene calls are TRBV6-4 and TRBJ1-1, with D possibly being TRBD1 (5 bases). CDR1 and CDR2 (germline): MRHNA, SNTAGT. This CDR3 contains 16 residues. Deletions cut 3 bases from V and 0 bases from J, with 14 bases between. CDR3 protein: CASSESGRTMNTEAFF. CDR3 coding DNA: TGTGCCAGCAGTGAATCGGGGCGGACTATGAACACTGAAGCTTTCTTT.

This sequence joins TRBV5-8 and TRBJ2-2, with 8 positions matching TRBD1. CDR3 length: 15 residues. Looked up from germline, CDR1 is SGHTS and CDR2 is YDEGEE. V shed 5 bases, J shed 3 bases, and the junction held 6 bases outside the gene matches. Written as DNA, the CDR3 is TGTGCCAGCAGACCGGGACAGGTTGACACCGGGGAGCTGTTTTTT. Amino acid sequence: CASRPGQVDTGELFF. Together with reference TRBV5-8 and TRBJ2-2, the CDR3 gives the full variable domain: EAGVTQSPTHLIKTRGQQATLRCSPISGHTSVYWYQQALGLGLQFLLWYDEGEERNRGNFPPRFSGRQFPNYSSELNVNALELEDSALYLCASRPGQVDTGELFFGEGSRLTVL.

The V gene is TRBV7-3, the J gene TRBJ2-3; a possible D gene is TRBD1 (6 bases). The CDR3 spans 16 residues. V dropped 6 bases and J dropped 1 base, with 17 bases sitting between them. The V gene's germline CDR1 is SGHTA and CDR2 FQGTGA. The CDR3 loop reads CASRYRQEKRTDTQYF. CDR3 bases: TGTGCCAGCAGATACCGACAGGAGAAGCGCACAGATACGCAGTATTTT.

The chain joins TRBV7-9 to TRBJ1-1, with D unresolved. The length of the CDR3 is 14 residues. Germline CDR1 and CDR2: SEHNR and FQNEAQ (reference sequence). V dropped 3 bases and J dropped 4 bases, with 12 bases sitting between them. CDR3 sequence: CASSLSHSLTEAFF. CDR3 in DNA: TGTGCCAGCAGCTTGTCTCACAGTCTCACTGAAGCTTTCTTT.

CDR3 in amino acids: CASSGSHYSNQPQHF. CDR3 in DNA: TGTGCCAGCAGTGGGTCACACTATAGCAATCAGCCCCAGCATTTT. This chain links TRBV2 with TRBJ1-5; D ambiguous. V was pared by 4 bases and J by 0 bases, with 10 bases between. The CDR3 length is 15 residues. Germline CDR1 is SNHLY and CDR2 is FYNNEI.

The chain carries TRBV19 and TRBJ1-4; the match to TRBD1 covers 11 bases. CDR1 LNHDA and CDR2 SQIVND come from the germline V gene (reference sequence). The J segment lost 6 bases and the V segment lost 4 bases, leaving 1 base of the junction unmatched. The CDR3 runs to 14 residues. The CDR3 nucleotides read TGTGCCAGTAGTACGGACAGGGGGCATGAAAAACTGTTTTTT. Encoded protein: CASSTDRGHEKLFF.